This TCR beta chain was recorded in a study of Ad26.COV2.S vaccination and SARS-CoV-2 variants. As for treatment: about 20 received Ad26.COV2.S at low or high dose, single or two shots; about 5 received placebo; per-sample allocation not given. Each sample was drawn 63 days after the first injection (of vaccine or placebo). An 18-55-year-old adult in Boston served as donor. Only in-frame clones appear in the TCRdb table, and some are missing; sequencing was by immunoSEQ multiplex PCR. The sample yields hundreds of thousands of clones, roughly nine tenths seen once. V lost 5 bases to trimming and J lost 2 bases; unmatched junction nucleotides: 5. The CDR3 is 17 residues long. CDR1 is SGHTA, CDR2 FQGNSA, per germline.

Material: peripheral blood, obtained in a trial of Ad26.COV2.S vaccine versus placebo. This sequence was found in a person between 18 and 59 years old who received the Ad26.COV2.S COVID-19 vaccine or a placebo. The chain carries TRBV7-2 and TRBJ2-2; 13 positions match TRBD2. The CDR3, as DNA: TGTGCCAGCAGCCTGGTGGGACTAGCGGGAAACACCGGGGAGCTGTTTTTT. Amino acid sequence: CASSLVGLAGNTGELFF.